The clone carrying this T cell receptor beta chain has more than one count but fewer than ten. Here immunoSEQ multiplex PCR was the method, and the copy in TCRdb shows in-frame clones only, minus some. Among 90,000 to 140,000 clones, 83% were seen once, and the ten largest hold about 12%. The sample comes from a study of control samples from healthy donors and cancer patients. Deletions cut 2 bases from V and 3 bases from J, with 14 bases between. In germline, CDR1 is SQVTM, CDR2 ANQGSEA. The CDR3 is made up of 14 amino acids. This chain connects TRBV29-1 to TRBJ2-7, with no clear D. The sample was blood. The receptor was isolated from a woman aged 45-59 years in good health. The CDR3: CSVELSGEFYEQYF. DNA for the CDR3: TGCAGCGTTGAATTGTCTGGAGAGTTCTACGAGCAGTACTTC.